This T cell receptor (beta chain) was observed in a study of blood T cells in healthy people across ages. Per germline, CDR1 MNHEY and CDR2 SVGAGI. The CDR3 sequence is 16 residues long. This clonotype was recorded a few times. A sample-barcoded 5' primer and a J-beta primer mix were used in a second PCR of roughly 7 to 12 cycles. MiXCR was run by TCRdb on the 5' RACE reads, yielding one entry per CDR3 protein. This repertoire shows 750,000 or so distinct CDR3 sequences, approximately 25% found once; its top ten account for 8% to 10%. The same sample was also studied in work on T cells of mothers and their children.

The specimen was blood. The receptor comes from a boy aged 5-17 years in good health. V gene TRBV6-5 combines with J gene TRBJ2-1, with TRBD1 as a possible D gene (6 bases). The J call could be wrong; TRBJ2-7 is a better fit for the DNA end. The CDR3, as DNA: TGTGCCAGCAGTTACGGGGCCGGGGACAACCTCTACGAGCAGTACTTC. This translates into CASSYGAGDNLYEQYF.